What follows are 31 T cell receptor beta chains derived from one specimen sequenced in a study of CD8+ T cells in alopecia areata (dated by TCRdb to 2017 to 2018). Libraries were constructed by the immunoSEQ multiplex PCR assay. To provide template for TCR sequencing, every sample had RNA extracted and reverse transcribed into cDNA. TCRdb holds this immuneACCESS table with in-frame rearrangements only. Some clones are missing; in checked studies, unresolved V genes explain under half, and the rest has no known cause. The sample has under 200,000 clones on record, 60% of them singletons. Jointly, the top ten make up 12% to 15% of the sample. What this sample's time point label stands for: around 22 weeks on oral tofacitinib. In the paper's terms, the treatment or condition label means: oral pan-JAK inhibitor, 5-10 mg twice daily. Material: CD4+ T cells sorted from blood, obtained at week 24, from a patient treated with tofacitinib. Source of these receptors: a human donor with alopecia areata.

This clone was counted a few times. V gene TRBV29-1 combines with J gene TRBJ2-3; 8 nucleotides match TRBD2. J was trimmed by 8 bases and V by 6 bases; bases with no gene match: 22. CDR1 is SQVTM and CDR2 is ANQGSEA in the germline V gene. The CDR3 is 17 amino acids. CDR3 sequence: CSVVPVGRGVLGGTQYF. Written as DNA, the CDR3 is TGCAGCGTAGTTCCTGTGGGGCGGGGGGTTCTTGGAGGTACGCAGTATTTT.

The rearrangement joins TRBV30 to TRBJ1-6; no firm D call. V was cut by 2 bases and J by 6 bases, with 8 bases left in between. The CDR3 consists of 13 residues. From germline, CDR1 is GTSNPN and CDR2 SVGIG (reference sequence). This chain's CDR3 is CAWSRIPNSPLHF. CDR3 nucleotide sequence: TGTGCCTGGAGTCGCATCCCTAATTCACCCCTCCACTTT.

V usage is TRBV7-2 and J usage is TRBJ2-5; 8 nucleotides agree with TRBD2. Germline CDR1 is SGHTA and CDR2 is FQGNSA. This CDR3 spans 15 amino acids. Trimming removed 5 bases from V and 1 base from J; junction bases left unmatched: 6. CDR3 protein: CASSPSGLAQETQYF. The CDR3 region has the DNA TGTGCCAGCAGCCCCAGCGGACTAGCCCAAGAGACCCAGTACTTC.

The chain couples TRBV12-2 to TRBJ2-1. TRBV12-2 is a pseudogene locus. The CDR3 spans 15 residues. This CDR3 is CASRLEGPSYNEQFF. The DNA for the CDR3 is TGTGCAAGTCGCCTAGAGGGTCCTTCCTACAATGAGCAGTTCTTC.

This clone was detected only a few times. The genes are TRBV6-6 and TRBJ2-5, with D maybe TRBD1 (5 bases). The CDR3 has 13 amino acids. Germline V lookup: CDR1 MNHNY, CDR2 SVGAGI (reference sequence). V was pared by 2 bases and J by 3 bases, with 7 bases between. The CDR3 DNA reads TGTGCCAGCAGTTACGGCAGGGAAGAGACCCAGTACTTC. Translated: CASSYGREETQYF.

The J gene is TRBJ1-5, the V gene TRBV2; D perhaps matches TRBD1 (5 bases). The CDR3 spans 13 residues. From germline, CDR1 is SNHLY and CDR2 FYNNEI. V was shortened by 6 bases and J by 6 bases, with 12 bases between the two germline ends. The CDR3 here is CASSDQGAQPQHF. CDR3 DNA sequence: TGTGCCAGCAGCGACCAAGGGGCTCAGCCCCAGCATTTT.

The chain has TRBV27 and TRBJ2-3, with 9 bases fitting TRBD1. Unmatched junction bases numbered 7, after V lost 6 bases and J lost 3 bases. The germline V gene has CDR1 MNHEY and CDR2 SMNVEV (reference sequence). CDR3 size: 15 residues. For the CDR3, the DNA is TGTGCCAGCAGCCCCGGACAGGGGAGGACAGATACGCAGTATTTT. This codes for CASSPGQGRTDTQYF.

This chain connects TRBV5-6 to TRBJ2-3; D not certain. Germline assignment: CDR1 SGHDT and CDR2 YYEEEE. Trimming took 0 bases from V and 1 from J, leaving 9 bases between them. The CDR3 loop spans 15 amino acids. As DNA, the CDR3 is TGTGCCAGCAGCTTGGTCCTCACCGGCACAGATACGCAGTATTTT. It yields the protein CASSLVLTGTDTQYF.

The gene calls are TRBV30 and TRBJ1-6; D unresolved. Germline V gene sequence: CDR1 GTSNPN, CDR2 SVGIG (reference sequence). The CDR3 is made up of 14 amino acids. V was shortened by 1 base and J by 9 bases, with 13 bases between the two germline ends. CDR3 sequence: CAWSDTATTSPLHF. The CDR3 bases are TGTGCCTGGAGTGACACAGCGACGACTTCACCCCTCCACTTT.

This chain uses TRBV7-2 with TRBJ2-3; D gene unclear. Trimming removed 6 bases at V and 2 bases at J, with 6 bases between. This CDR3 comprises 12 residues. Germline CDR1 SGHTA, CDR2 FQGNSA. The CDR3 sequence is CASRRTTDTQYF. CDR3 coding DNA: TGTGCCAGCAGACGAACCACAGATACGCAGTATTTT.

The chain links TRBV18 to TRBJ1-5, with D maybe TRBD1 (6 bases). Trimming left V 8 bases short and J 2 bases short, with 10 bases between. Germline assignment: CDR1 KGHSH and CDR2 LQKENI. This CDR3 is 13 amino acids long. This chain's CDR3 is CASTQGRNQPQHF. The CDR3 DNA is TGTGCCAGCACTCAGGGGCGCAATCAGCCCCAGCATTTT.

This clone occurred a few times. The J gene is TRBJ2-5, the V gene TRBV7-8, with a possible D match to TRBD2 (6 bases). Trimming left V 1 base short and J 4 bases short, with 10 bases between. The CDR3 contains 14 residues. The germline gives CDR1 SGHVS, CDR2 FQNEAQ. The CDR3 spells CASSLVGGRETQYF. The CDR3 DNA follows: TGTGCCAGCAGCTTAGTGGGGGGTCGAGAGACCCAGTACTTC.

For the CDR3, the DNA is TGCAGCGTTATCCTGACAGGGGTCACCGGGGAGCTGTTTTTT. It codes for CSVILTGVTGELFF. The rearrangement joins TRBV29-1 to TRBJ2-2; 8 bases agree with TRBD1. CDR1 is SQVTM and CDR2 is ANQGSEA in the germline V gene. Trimming at V came to 5 bases and at J to 4 bases, leaving 6 bases not matched to a gene. The CDR3 spans 14 residues.

This clone has just one count. The rearrangement uses TRBV30 and TRBJ2-3; D possibly corresponds to TRBD2 (5 bases). The V and J ends lost 2 bases and 6 bases respectively, with 12 bases between them. Germline V gives CDR1 GTSNPN, CDR2 SVGIG (reference sequence). The CDR3 runs 13 residues. CDR3 bases: TGTGCCTGGAGTCGTAATAGCGTGGATACGCAGTATTTT. This encodes CAWSRNSVDTQYF.

This rearrangement joins TRBV6-5 to TRBJ2-5, with D maybe TRBD2 (5 bases). Trimming left V 9 bases short and J 2 bases short, with 13 bases between. The CDR3 covers 13 residues. CDR1 is MNHEY and CDR2 is SVGAGI in the germline V gene. CDR3 DNA: TGTGCCAGTACCCGAAGCGGACAAGAGACCCAGTACTTC. Residues: CASTRSGQETQYF.

This clone is a singleton in its sample. This rearrangement joins TRBV5-1 to TRBJ2-1; D unclear. The CDR3 is made up of 14 amino acids. CDR1 SGHRS and CDR2 YFSETQ come from the germline V gene. V dropped 0 bases and J dropped 6 bases, with 10 bases sitting between them. The chain's CDR3 is CASSLGSYGNEQFF. The CDR3 nucleotides read TGCGCCAGCAGCTTGGGATCTTACGGCAATGAGCAGTTCTTC.

CDR3 protein: CASSFAFGGGYGYTF. The CDR3 region has the DNA TGCGCCAGCAGCTTTGCCTTCGGTGGCGGCTATGGCTACACCTTC. The chain joins TRBV5-1 to TRBJ1-2; no clear D. This CDR3 is 15 amino acids long. CDR1 is SGHRS, CDR2 YFSETQ, per germline. Trimming removed 2 bases at V and 4 bases at J, with 15 bases between.

The chain uses TRBV29-1 and TRBJ2-7, with D maybe TRBD1 (6 bases). Looked up from germline, CDR1 is SQVTM and CDR2 is ANQGSEA. CDR3 length: 12 residues. The V gene lost 4 bases and the J gene lost 0 bases, with 7 bases spanning the gap. As DNA, the CDR3 is TGCAGCGTTGGGACAGACTCCTACGAGCAGTACTTC. Protein: CSVGTDSYEQYF.

V and J are TRBV5-6 and TRBJ2-3; the D gene is possibly TRBD2 (6 bases). CDR3 size: 14 residues. V was cut by 1 base and J by 6 bases, with 12 bases left in between. In germline, CDR1 is SGHDT, CDR2 YYEEEE. The CDR3 DNA sequence: TGTGCCAGCAGCTTGCTGGCGGCGGGGGATACGCAGTATTTT. As protein: CASSLLAAGDTQYF.

The chain joins TRBV5-1 to TRBJ2-6; possibly TRBD2 for D (6 bases). The CDR3 has 19 amino acids. The V end was cut by 7 bases, the J end by 0 bases, with 23 bases between. The V gene's germline CDR1 is SGHRS and CDR2 YFSETQ. Written as DNA, the CDR3 is TGCGCCAGCTCCGGAGGGAAGGGGCAAACCCACTCTGGGGCCAACGTCCTGACTTTC. Translated, it gives CASSGGKGQTHSGANVLTF.

The chain couples TRBV30 to TRBJ1-2; possible D gene TRBD1, 5 bases. CDR1 and CDR2 (germline): GTSNPN, SVGIG (reference sequence). V lost 8 bases to trimming and J lost 6 bases, with 22 bases between them. The CDR3 covers 14 residues. The CDR3 DNA reads as TGTGCCGTCTGGGACTGGCAAAGTGGCGATGGCTACACCTTC. Translated, it gives CAVWDWQSGDGYTF.

J is TRBJ1-2 and V is TRBV29-1; 7 bases agree with TRBD1. This CDR3 has 12 residues. CDR1 and CDR2 (germline): SQVTM, ANQGSEA. After removal of 7 bases from V and 4 bases from J, the junction contained 6 bases not matched to a gene. The CDR3 coding sequence is TGCAGCGATCTGACAGGGACCTATGGCTACACCTTC. Protein sequence: CSDLTGTYGYTF.

This clone was counted between two and nine times. V usage is TRBV29-1 and J usage is TRBJ1-2, with D possibly TRBD1 on 5 matching bases. CDR1 is SQVTM and CDR2 is ANQGSEA in the germline V gene. V lost 6 bases and J lost 8, with 16 bases in between. This CDR3 contains 12 residues. DNA of the CDR3: TGCAGCGTCCCAAGGGACTATGAAGGCTACACCTTC. Translated: CSVPRDYEGYTF.

This chain connects TRBV7-9 to TRBJ2-3, with 9 nucleotides matching TRBD2. Trimming at V came to 4 bases and at J to 0 bases, leaving 2 bases not matched to a gene. CDR1 is SEHNR, CDR2 FQNEAQ, per germline (reference sequence). The CDR3 is 15 amino acids. Here the CDR3 DNA reads TGTGCCAGCAGCTATCTAGCGGGGAGCACAGATACGCAGTATTTT. The encoded protein is CASSYLAGSTDTQYF.

The chain has TRBV7-2 and TRBJ1-5; possibly TRBD1 for D (5 bases). The V gene's germline CDR1 is SGHTA and CDR2 FQGNSA. There are 12 residues in the CDR3. The V gene lost 1 base and the J gene lost 11 bases, with 9 bases spanning the gap. As DNA, the CDR3 is TGTGCCAGCAGCTTAGTAAAAGGGGCCCAGCATTTT. Amino acid sequence: CASSLVKGAQHF.

Written as DNA, the CDR3 is TGCGCCAGCAGTTCCCGACAGGGGGCCTCCTACGAGCAGTACTTC. Its translation: CASSSRQGASYEQYF. The V and J genes are TRBV5-1 and TRBJ2-7, with 10 bases identical to TRBD1. The CDR3 length is 15 residues. The V gene's germline CDR1 is SGHRS and CDR2 YFSETQ. Trimming removed 5 bases from V and 0 bases from J; junction bases left unmatched: 5.

The rearrangement uses TRBV5-5 and TRBJ2-5; tentatively, D is TRBD1 (5 bases). Trimming took 0 bases from V and 3 from J, leaving 6 bases between them. Per the germline V gene, CDR1 is SGHKS and CDR2 is YYEKEE (reference sequence). This CDR3 has 13 residues. The CDR3 sequence is CASSLEGEETQYF. The CDR3 nucleotides are TGTGCCAGCAGCTTGGAAGGGGAAGAGACCCAGTACTTC. The whole variable domain, remainder taken from reference TRBV5-5 and TRBJ2-5, is DAGVTQSPTHLIKTRGQQVTLRCSPISGHKSVSWYQQVLGQGPQFIFQYYEKEERGRGNFPDRFSARQFPNYSSELNVNALLLGDSALYLCASSLEGEETQYFGPGTRLLVL.

This chain joins TRBV9 and TRBJ1-2, with D possibly matching TRBD1 (6 bases). The CDR3 is made up of 14 amino acids. V lost 0 bases and J lost 3, with 9 bases in between. Germline loops: CDR1 SGDLS, CDR2 YYNGEE. The CDR3 DNA is TGTGCCAGCAGCGTAGAAGGACAGCACTATGGCTACACCTTC. It translates to CASSVEGQHYGYTF.

The rearrangement uses TRBV28 and TRBJ1-2; 7 nucleotides align to TRBD1. The V segment lost 4 bases and the J segment 3 bases; nucleotides outside the gene matches: 8. Germline V CDR1 and CDR2: MDHEN, SYDVKM. The CDR3 consists of 15 residues. CDR3 residues: CASSSSGTAHYGYTF. DNA for the CDR3: TGTGCCAGCAGTTCCAGCGGGACAGCTCACTATGGCTACACCTTC.

This clone was detected once. The chain couples TRBV4-2 to TRBJ2-5; D possibly corresponds to TRBD1 (6 bases). The ends were cut back, 0 bases at V and 5 bases at J, with 7 bases in the middle. Germline V CDR1 and CDR2: LGHNA, YNFKEQ. This CDR3 is 13 amino acids long. The CDR3 DNA reads TGTGCCAGCAGCCAAGATCAGGGGGAGACCCAGTACTTC. Translated: CASSQDQGETQYF.

This clone was picked up a small number of times. The chain employs TRBV29-1 and TRBJ2-3, with D tentatively TRBD1 or TRBD2 (5 bases each). The V end lost 7 bases, the J end lost 6 bases, and 8 bases lay between the germline ends. The germline V gene has CDR1 SQVTM and CDR2 ANQGSEA. CDR3 length equals 10 residues. CDR3 DNA: TGCAGCGCGGGGCCGGATACGCAGTATTTT. Amino acid sequence: CSAGPDTQYF.